The clone carrying this T cell receptor (beta chain) came up many times. Patients newly diagnosed with hyperthyroidism, under 2 months' duration, were aged 18 to 65, the study reports. RNA transcripts provided the template for amplifying TCR beta CDR3 regions. RT-PCR in the first round used HTBI primers; a second-round multiplex PCR followed. MiXCR, applied by TCRdb to the multiplex PCR reads, yields one record per CDR3 protein. The sample records around 590,000 distinct CDR3 sequences, 35% to 40% being singletons. CDR1 is WSHSY and CDR2 is SAAADI in the germline V gene. The CDR3 totals 14 residues. The germline V and J ends were trimmed by 4 bases and 3 bases, with 12 bases remaining between them. These data belong to a study of Graves' ophthalmopathy and Graves' hyperthyroidism.

The sequence was obtained from an adult man with Graves' hyperthyroidism. Sequenced sample: peripheral blood or thyroid tissue (not recorded which). V and J are TRBV10-2 and TRBJ1-1, with no clear D. The CDR3 DNA sequence: TGCGCCAGCAGTGGCGGGAGTCTCTACACTGAAGCTTTCTTT. This codes for CASSGGSLYTEAFF.